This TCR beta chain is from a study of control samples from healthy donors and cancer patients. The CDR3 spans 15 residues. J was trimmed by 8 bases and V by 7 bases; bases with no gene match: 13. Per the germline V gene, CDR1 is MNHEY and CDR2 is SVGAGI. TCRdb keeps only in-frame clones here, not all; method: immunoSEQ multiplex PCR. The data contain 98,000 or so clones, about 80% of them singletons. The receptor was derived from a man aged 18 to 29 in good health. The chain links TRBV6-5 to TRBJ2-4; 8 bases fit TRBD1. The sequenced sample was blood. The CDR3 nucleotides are TGTGCCAGCACCCTGAACTTGGACAGGGTCGACATTCAGTACTTC. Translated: CASTLNLDRVDIQYF.